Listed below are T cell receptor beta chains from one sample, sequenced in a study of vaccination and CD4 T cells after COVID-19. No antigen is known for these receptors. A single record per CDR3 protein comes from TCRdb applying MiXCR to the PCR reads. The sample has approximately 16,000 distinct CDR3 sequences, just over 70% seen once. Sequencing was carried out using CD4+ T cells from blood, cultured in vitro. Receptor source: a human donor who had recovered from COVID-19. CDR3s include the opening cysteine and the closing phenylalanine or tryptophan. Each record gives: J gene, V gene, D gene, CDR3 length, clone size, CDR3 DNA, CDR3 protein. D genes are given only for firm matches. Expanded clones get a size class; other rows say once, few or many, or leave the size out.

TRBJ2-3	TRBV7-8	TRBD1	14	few	TGTGCCAGCAGGCCGGGACAGGTAATAGATACGCAGTATTTT	CASRPGQVIDTQYF
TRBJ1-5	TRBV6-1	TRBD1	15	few	TGTGCCAGCAGTGGGGGGCAGGGGGCTCATCAGCCCCAGCATTTT	CASSGGQGAHQPQHF
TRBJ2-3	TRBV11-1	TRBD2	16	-	TGTGCCAGCAGCCAAGATGGGGTAGCGGGGGTTGCGTCGCAGTATTTT	CASSQDGVAGVASQYF
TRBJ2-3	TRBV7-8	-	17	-	TGTGCCAGCAGTCTTCCCTACGTGGCGGTACCCACAGATACGCAGTATTTT	CASSLPYVAVPTDTQYF
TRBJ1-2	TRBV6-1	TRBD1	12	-	TGTGCCAGCAGTGGACAGGGCGAGGGATACACCTTC	CASSGQGEGYTF
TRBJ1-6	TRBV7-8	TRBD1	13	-	TGTGCCAGCGGGGACAGCTCTAATTCACCCCTCCACTTT	CASGDSSNSPLHF
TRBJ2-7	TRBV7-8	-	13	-	TGTGCCAGCAGCTCAGTCGGGCAGAACGAGCGGTACTTC	CASSSVGQNERYF
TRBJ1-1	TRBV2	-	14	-	TGTGCCAGCAGTGAACAAGGTGATAGTACTGAAGCTTTCTTT	CASSEQGDSTEAFF
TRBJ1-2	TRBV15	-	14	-	TGTGCCACCAGCATCCGGAAGGGGCTGGCTGGCTACACCTTC	CATSIRKGLAGYTF
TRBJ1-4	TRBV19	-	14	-	TGTGCCAGTAGTTCGCGGGCAGGGAGGGAAAAACTGTTTTTT	CASSSRAGREKLFF
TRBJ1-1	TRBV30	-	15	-	TGTGCCTGGAGGACGCAGGGCAGTGTTAACACTGAAGCTTTCTTT	CAWRTQGSVNTEAFF
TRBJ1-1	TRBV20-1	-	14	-	TGCAGTGCTTGGGACTCGGGAGGCGGCACTGAAGCTTTCTTT	CSAWDSGGGTEAFF
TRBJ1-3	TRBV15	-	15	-	TGTGCCACCAGCCCTCGAAGACAGTCTGGAAACACCATATATTTT	CATSPRRQSGNTIYF
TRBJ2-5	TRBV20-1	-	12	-	TGCAGTGCTCCCCGGGGAGGAGAGACCCAGTACTTC	CSAPRGGETQYF
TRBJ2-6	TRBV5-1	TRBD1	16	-	TGCGCCAGCAGCTTGACAGGGGTAGGTGGGGCCAACGTCCTGACTTTC	CASSLTGVGGANVLTF
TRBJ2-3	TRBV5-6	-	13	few	TGTGCCAGCAGCTTGTATGGCACAGATACGCAGTATTTT	CASSLYGTDTQYF
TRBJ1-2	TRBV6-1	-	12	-	TGTGCCAGCAGTGAACATTACTATGGCTACACCTTC	CASSEHYYGYTF
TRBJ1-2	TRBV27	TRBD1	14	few	TGTGCCAGCAGCCCCGCAGGGGGCTACTATGGCTACACCTTC	CASSPAGGYYGYTF
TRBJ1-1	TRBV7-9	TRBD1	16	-	TGTGCCAGCAGCCTCGGACAGGTGGATCTGAACACTGAAGCTTTCTTT	CASSLGQVDLNTEAFF
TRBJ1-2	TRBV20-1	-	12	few	TGCAGTGCTACAGTGGGCTCCTATGGCTACACCTTC	CSATVGSYGYTF
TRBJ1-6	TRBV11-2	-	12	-	TGTGCCAGCAGCACGGATCCTTCACCCCTCCACTTT	CASSTDPSPLHF
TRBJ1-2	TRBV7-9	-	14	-	TGTGCCAGCAGCCCCGCCAGGGCCCAGGGGGGCTACACCTTC	CASSPARAQGGYTF